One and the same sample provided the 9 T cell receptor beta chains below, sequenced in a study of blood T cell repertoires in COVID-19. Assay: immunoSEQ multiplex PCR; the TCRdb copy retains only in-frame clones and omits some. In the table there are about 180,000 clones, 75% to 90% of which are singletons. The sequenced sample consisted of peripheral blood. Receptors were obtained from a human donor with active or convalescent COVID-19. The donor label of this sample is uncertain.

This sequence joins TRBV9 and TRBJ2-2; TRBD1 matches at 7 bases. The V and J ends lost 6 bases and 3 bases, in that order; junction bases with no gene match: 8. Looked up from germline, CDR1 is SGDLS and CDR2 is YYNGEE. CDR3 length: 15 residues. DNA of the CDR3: TGTGCCAGCACCCCATGGGACAGATACACCGGGGAGCTGTTTTTT. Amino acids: CASTPWDRYTGELFF.

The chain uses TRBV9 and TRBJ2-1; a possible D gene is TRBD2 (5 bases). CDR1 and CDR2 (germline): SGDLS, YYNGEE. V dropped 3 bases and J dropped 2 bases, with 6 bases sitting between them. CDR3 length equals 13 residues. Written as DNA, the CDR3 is TGTGCCAGCAGCGCCGGGACCTACAATGAGCAGTTCTTC. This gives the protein CASSAGTYNEQFF.

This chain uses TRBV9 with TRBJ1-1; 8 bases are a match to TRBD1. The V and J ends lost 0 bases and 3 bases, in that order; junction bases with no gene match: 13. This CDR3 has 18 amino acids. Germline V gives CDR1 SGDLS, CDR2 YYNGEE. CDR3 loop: CASSVAWDRMSGDTEAFF. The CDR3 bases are TGTGCCAGCAGCGTAGCTTGGGACAGGATGAGTGGGGACACTGAAGCTTTCTTT.

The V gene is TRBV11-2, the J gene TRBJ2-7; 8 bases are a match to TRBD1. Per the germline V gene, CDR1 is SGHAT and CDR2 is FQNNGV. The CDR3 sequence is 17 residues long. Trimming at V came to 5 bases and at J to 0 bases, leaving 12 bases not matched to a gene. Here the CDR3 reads CASSPTQGQGLSYEQYF. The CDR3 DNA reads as TGTGCCAGCAGCCCAACACAAGGACAGGGTCTCTCCTACGAGCAGTACTTC.

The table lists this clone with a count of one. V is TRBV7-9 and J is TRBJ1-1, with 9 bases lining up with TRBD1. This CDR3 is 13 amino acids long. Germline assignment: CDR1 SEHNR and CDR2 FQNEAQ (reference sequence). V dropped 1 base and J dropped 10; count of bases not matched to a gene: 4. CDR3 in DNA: TGTGCCAGCAGCTTAGTGGGACAGGGTTTAGCTTTCTTT. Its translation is CASSLVGQGLAFF.

As DNA, the CDR3 is TGTGCCAGCAAAGGAGCAGGGGGCCATAATTCACCCCTCCACTTT. Protein: CASKGAGGHNSPLHF. The chain is built from TRBV27 and TRBJ1-6; 8 positions agree with TRBD1. The CDR3 has 15 amino acids. The germline CDR1 and CDR2 sequences are MNHEY and SMNVEV (reference sequence). V gave up 7 bases and J gave up 5 bases; unmatched junction bases: 7.

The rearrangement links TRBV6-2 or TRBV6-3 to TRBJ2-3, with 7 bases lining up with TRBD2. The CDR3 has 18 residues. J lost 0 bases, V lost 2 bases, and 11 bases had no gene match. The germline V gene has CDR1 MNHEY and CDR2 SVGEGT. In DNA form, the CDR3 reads TGTGCCAGCAGTTACGGGGTAGCGGGCCGTGCTAGCACAGATACGCAGTATTTT. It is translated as CASSYGVAGRASTDTQYF.

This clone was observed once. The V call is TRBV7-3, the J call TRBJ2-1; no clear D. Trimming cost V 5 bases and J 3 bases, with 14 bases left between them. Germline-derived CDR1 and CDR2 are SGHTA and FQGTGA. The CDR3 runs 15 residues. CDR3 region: CASSPSPSNYNEQFF. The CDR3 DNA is TGTGCCAGCAGCCCCTCTCCTAGTAACTACAATGAGCAGTTCTTC.

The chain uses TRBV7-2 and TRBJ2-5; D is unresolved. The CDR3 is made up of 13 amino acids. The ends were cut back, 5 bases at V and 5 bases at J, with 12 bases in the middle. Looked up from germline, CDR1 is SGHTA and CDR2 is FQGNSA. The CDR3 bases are TGTGCCAGCAGCACGTATACGGAGGAGACCCAGTACTTC. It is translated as CASSTYTEETQYF.